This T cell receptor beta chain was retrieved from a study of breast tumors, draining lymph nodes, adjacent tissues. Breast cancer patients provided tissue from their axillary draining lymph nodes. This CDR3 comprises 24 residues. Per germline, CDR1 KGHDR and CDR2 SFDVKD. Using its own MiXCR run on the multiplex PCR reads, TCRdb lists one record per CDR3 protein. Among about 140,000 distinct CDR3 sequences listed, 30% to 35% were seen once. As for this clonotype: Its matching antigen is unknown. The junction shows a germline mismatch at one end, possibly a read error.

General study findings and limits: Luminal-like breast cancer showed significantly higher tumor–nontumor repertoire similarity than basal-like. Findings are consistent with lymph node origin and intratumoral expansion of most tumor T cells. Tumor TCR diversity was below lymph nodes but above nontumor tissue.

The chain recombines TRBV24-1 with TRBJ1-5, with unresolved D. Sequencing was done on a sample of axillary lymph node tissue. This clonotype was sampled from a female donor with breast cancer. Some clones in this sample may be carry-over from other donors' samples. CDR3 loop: CGTPDKLGQDPVFRSARICQPQHF. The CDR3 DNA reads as TGTGGCACCCCAGATAAACTCGGCCAGGATCCAGTTTTTCGATCGGCCAGGATATGCCAGCCCCAGCATTTT.